This TCR beta chain was sequenced for a study of beta chain features in type 1 diabetes. Findings of the study overall: In every one of the four CD4+ subsets, TCRB CDR3s were moderately but significantly shorter in Type 1 diabetes patients. VDJ junctions in type 1 diabetes patients carried more deletions and fewer insertions.

Germline values: CDR1 MNHEY, CDR2 SVGAGI. The V end was cut by 0 bases, the J end by 2 bases, with 8 bases between. This CDR3 has 15 amino acids. Purity (above 95%) was reached by all sorted populations. This clone has just a few counts. Antigen specificity is unknown. Different DNA sequences within this sample yield the same CDR3. Reverse transcribing all isolated RNA meant expressed TCRB transcripts were sequenced. The assay was immunoSEQ multiplex PCR, and TCRdb's table has in-frame clones only and misses some. The sample consists of approximately 730,000 clones, roughly 13% of them appearing once. The material sequenced was naive CD4+ T cells from blood. This rearrangement joins TRBV6-5 to TRBJ1-3; a possible D gene is TRBD1 (6 bases). This receptor was obtained from a man aged 18 to 29 with type 1 diabetes. The CDR3 region is CASSYSGGAGNTIYF. The CDR3 coding sequence is TGTGCCAGCAGTTACTCGGGGGGCGCTGGAAACACCATATATTTT.